Listed below are T cell receptor beta chains from one sample, sequenced in a study of shared clonotypes between healthy human individuals. This table comes from immunoSEQ multiplex PCR, and its TCRdb copy is limited to in-frame clones, with some not included. The sample has about a million clones; about 75% are singletons. The sample consisted of memory CD4+ T cells sorted from blood. The receptors originated from a man between 18 and 29 years old in good health. Each CDR3 is given without its conserved first and last residue.

v_call | cdr3_aa
TRBV30 | AWSPGQLLTGELF
TRBV6-5 | ASTGQGPGYGYT
TRBV4-1 | ASSQEGTSGRPSTDTQY
TRBV5-1 | ASSPSWGGRSQETQY
TRBV30 | AWSLRRGASDGYT
TRBV21-1 | ASSKAQGPWYNEQF
TRBV19 | ASSIAAGRSIDEQF
TRBV4-3 | ASSQTALGNQPQH
TRBV11-2 | ASSLGYNTEAF
TRBV16 | ASSQWATTGELF
TRBV28 | ASSSSPGTSGSYEQY
TRBV5-1 | ASSFGNSEAF
TRBV10-2 | ASSMEGTYGYT
TRBV19 | ASSITGGPSNEQF
TRBV27 | ASSLSDNGRRSGQF
TRBV5-1 | ASSLGRQGSSSYNSPLH
TRBV18 | ASSSSNYGYT
TRBV5-1 | ASSLSGGRETQY
TRBV29-1 | SADRGTEAF
TRBV6-5 | ASRPQGNSNTEAF
TRBV28 | ASRRQSYEQY
TRBV5-1 | ASSLLTGVETQY
TRBV19 | ASSKGQGAGANVLT
TRBV11-2 | ASSQTSGGETQY